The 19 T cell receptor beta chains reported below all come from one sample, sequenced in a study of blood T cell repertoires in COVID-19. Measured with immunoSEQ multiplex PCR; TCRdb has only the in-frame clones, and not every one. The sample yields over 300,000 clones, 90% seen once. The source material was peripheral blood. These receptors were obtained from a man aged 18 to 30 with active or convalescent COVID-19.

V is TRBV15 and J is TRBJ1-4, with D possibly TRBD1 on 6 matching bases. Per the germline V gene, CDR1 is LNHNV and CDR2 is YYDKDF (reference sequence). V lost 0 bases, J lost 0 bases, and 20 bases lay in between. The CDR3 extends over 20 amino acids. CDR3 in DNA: TGTGCCACCAGCAGAGATCCCAGGGGTGCTGGTTCGTCAACTAATGAAAAACTGTTTTTT. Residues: CATSRDPRGAGSSTNEKLFF.

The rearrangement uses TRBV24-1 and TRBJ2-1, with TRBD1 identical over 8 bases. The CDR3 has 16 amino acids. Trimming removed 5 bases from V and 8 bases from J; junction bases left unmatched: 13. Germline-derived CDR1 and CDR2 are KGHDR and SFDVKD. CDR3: CATSGMTGARGDEQFF. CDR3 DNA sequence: TGTGCCACCAGTGGCATGACAGGGGCCCGCGGGGATGAGCAGTTCTTC.

The CDR3 sequence is CASSQKQGRIEAFF. CDR3 bases: TGTGCCAGCAGTCAAAAACAGGGGAGGATTGAAGCTTTCTTT. The gene calls are TRBV27 and TRBJ1-1; 7 bases map to TRBD1. Losses at the gene ends were 5 bases for V and 7 bases for J; bases not matched to a gene: 10. CDR3 length: 14 amino acids. Germline V gene sequence: CDR1 MNHEY, CDR2 SMNVEV (reference sequence).

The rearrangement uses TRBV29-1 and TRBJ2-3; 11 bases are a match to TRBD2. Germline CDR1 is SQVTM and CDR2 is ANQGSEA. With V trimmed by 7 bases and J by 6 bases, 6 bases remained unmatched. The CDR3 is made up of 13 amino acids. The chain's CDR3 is CSEQTSGKDTQYF. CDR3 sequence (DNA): TGCAGCGAACAGACTAGCGGGAAGGATACGCAGTATTTT.

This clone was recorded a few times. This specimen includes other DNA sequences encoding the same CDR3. CDR3 protein: CASSLGLAGGVDEQFF. In DNA, the CDR3 is TGTGCCAGCAGCTTAGGACTAGCGGGGGGGGTTGATGAGCAGTTCTTC. The gene calls are TRBV3-1 (or the pseudogene TRBV3-2) and TRBJ2-1, with TRBD2 identical over 15 bases. Germline trimming cut 5 bases from V and 8 bases from J; bases unmatched to any gene: 7. Looked up from germline, CDR1 is LGHDT and CDR2 is YNNKEL (reference sequence). CDR3 length equals 16 residues.

CDR3 in amino acids: CASSQEAGMNSPLHF. Here the CDR3 DNA reads TGCGCCAGCAGCCAAGAGGCAGGTATGAATTCACCCCTCCACTTT. This chain uses TRBV4-1 with TRBJ1-6; D is unresolved. This CDR3 is 15 amino acids long. Germline V CDR1 and CDR2: MGHRA, YSYEKL. V was pared by 0 bases and J by 7 bases, with 10 bases between.

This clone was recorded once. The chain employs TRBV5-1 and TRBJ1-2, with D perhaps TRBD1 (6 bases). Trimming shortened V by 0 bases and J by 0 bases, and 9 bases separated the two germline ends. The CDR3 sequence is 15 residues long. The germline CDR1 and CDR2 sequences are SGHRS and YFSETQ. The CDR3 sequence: CASSLVGGSNYGYTF. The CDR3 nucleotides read TGCGCCAGCAGCTTGGTTGGGGGCTCTAACTATGGCTACACCTTC.

Written as DNA, the CDR3 is TGTGCCAGCAGTCCTGGGGCTAGCGGGCACCCCTTCAATGAGCAGTTCTTC. Protein: CASSPGASGHPFNEQFF. The V gene is TRBV28, the J gene TRBJ2-1, with 8 bases that match TRBD2. Looked up from germline, CDR1 is MDHEN and CDR2 is SYDVKM. The CDR3 is 17 amino acids. Trimming at V came to 5 bases and at J to 6 bases, leaving 15 bases not matched to a gene. Full variable domain (missing parts from reference TRBV28 and TRBJ2-1): DVKVTQSSRYLVKRTGEKVFLECVQDMDHENMFWYRQDPGLGLRLIYFSYDVKMKEKGDIPEGYSVSREKKERFSLILESASTNQTSMYLCASSPGASGHPFNEQFFGPGTRLTVL.

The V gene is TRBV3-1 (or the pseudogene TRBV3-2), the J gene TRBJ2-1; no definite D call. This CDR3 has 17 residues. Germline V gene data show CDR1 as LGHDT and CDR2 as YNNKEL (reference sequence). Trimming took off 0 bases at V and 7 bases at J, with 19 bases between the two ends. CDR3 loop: CASSQDRLGLRRNEQFF. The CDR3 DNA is TGTGCCAGCAGCCAAGATCGTTTGGGCCTAAGGCGAAATGAGCAGTTCTTC.

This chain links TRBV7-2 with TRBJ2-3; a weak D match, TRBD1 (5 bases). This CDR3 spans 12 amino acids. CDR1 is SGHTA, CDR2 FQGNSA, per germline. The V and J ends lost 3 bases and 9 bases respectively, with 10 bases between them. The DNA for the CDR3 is TGTGCCAGCAGCTTGGGGCTCGGCACGCAGTATTTT. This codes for CASSLGLGTQYF.

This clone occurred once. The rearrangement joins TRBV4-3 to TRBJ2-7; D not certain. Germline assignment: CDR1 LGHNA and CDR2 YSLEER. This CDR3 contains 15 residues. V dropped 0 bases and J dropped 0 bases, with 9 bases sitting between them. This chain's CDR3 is CASSQEVRSSYEQYF. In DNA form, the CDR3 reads TGCGCCAGCAGCCAAGAAGTCAGAAGCTCCTACGAGCAGTACTTC.

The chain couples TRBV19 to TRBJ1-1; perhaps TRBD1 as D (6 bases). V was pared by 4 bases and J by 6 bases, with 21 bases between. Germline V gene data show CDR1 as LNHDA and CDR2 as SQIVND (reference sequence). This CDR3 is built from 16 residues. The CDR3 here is CASSTHTNPRGAEAFF. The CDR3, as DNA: TGTGCCAGTAGTACGCACACGAACCCCAGGGGAGCTGAAGCTTTCTTT.

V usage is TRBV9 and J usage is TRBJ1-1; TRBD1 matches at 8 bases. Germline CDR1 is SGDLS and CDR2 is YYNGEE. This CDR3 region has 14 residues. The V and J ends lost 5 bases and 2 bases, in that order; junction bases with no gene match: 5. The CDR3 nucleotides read TGTGCCAGCAGTGAAGGACAGGGTAACACTGAAGCTTTCTTT. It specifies CASSEGQGNTEAFF.

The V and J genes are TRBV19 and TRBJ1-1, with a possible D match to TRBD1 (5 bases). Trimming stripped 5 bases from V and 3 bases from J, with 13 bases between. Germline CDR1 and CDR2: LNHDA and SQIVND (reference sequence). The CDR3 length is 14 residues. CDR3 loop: CASSWTGGDTEAFF. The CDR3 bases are TGTGCCAGTAGTTGGACGGGGGGAGACACTGAAGCTTTCTTT.

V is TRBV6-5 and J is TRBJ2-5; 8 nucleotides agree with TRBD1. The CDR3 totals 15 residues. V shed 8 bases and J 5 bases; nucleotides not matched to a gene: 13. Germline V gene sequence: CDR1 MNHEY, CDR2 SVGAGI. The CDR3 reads CASAITRGRGETQYF. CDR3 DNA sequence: TGTGCCAGCGCTATAACCAGGGGGCGCGGTGAGACCCAGTACTTC.

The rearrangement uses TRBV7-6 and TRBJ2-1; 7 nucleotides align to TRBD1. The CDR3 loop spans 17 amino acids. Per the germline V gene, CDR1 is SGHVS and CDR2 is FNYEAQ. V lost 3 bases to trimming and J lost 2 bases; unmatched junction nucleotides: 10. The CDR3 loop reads CASSFALGTVTYNEQFF. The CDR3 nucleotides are TGTGCCAGCAGCTTCGCCCTTGGGACAGTAACCTACAATGAGCAGTTCTTC.

The CDR3 bases are TGTGCCAGCGGACTAGCGCTTAGCACAGATACGCAGTATTTT. Its translation: CASGLALSTDTQYF. The chain is built from TRBV2 and TRBJ2-3; 9 bases are a match to TRBD2. The CDR3 extends over 14 amino acids. V gave up 8 bases and J gave up 0 bases; unmatched junction bases: 3. Germline lookup yields CDR1 SNHLY and CDR2 FYNNEI. Combining the CDR3 with reference TRBV2 and TRBJ2-3 gives the whole variable domain EPEVTQTPSHQVTQMGQEVILRCVPISNHLYFYWYRQILGQKVEFLVSFYNNEISEKSEIFDDQFSVERPDGSNFTLKIRSTKLEDSAMYFCASGLALSTDTQYFGPGTRLTVL.

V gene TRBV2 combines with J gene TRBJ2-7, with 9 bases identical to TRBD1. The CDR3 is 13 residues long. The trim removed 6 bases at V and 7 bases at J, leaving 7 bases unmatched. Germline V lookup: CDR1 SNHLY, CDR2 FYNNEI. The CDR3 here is CASSRGTGSEQYF. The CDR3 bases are TGTGCCAGCAGCCGGGGGACAGGGTCTGAGCAGTACTTC.

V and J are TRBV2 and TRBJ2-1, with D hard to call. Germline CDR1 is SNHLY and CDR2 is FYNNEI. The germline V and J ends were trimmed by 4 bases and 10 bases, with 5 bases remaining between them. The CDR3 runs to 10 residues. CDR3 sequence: CASSAGEQFF. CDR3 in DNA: TGTGCCAGCAGTGCAGGAGAGCAGTTCTTC.